In this sample, the clone carrying this T cell receptor (beta chain) turned up many times. Its cognate antigen is unknown. This CDR3 is built from 15 residues. The ends were cut back, 5 bases at V and 0 bases at J, with 13 bases in the middle. Per the germline V gene, CDR1 is SEHNR and CDR2 is FQNEAQ (reference sequence). These data originate in a study of response to subunit inactivated influenza vaccine. Using its own MiXCR run on the RT-PCR reads, TCRdb lists one record per CDR3 protein. The table lists some 500,000 distinct CDR3 sequences, about an eighth of them singletons. Whole-study results and caveats: Authors proposed each seasonal influenza vaccination draws in few new T cells.

The rearrangement joins TRBV7-9 to TRBJ1-1; D might be TRBD1 (6 bases). The starting material was PBMCs from blood, obtained about 40 days after vaccination. The receptor's source is a middle-aged man who received an inactivated influenza vaccine. The DNA of the CDR3 is TGTGCCAGCAGCCCGGACAGAACCATGAACACTGAAGCTTTCTTT. It is translated as CASSPDRTMNTEAFF.